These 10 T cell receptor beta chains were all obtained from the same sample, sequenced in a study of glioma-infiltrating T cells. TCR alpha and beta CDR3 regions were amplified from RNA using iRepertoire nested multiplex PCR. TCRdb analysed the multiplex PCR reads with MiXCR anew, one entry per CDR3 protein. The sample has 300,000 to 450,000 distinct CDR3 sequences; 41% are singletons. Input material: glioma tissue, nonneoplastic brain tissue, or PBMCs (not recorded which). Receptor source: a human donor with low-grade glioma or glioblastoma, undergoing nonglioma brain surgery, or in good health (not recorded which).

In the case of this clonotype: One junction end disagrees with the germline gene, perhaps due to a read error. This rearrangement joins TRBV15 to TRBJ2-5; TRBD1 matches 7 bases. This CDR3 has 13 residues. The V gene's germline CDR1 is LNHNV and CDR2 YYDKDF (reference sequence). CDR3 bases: TGTGCCTCCAGCAGAACAGGGGAAGAGACCCAGTACTTC. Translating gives CASSRTGEETQYF. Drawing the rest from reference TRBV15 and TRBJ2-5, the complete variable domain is DAMVIQNPRYQVTQFGKPVTLSCSQTLNHNVMYWYQQKSSQAPKLLFHYYDKDFNNEADTPDNFQSRRPNTSFCFLDIRSPGLGDTAMYLCASSRTGEETQYFGPGTRLLVL.

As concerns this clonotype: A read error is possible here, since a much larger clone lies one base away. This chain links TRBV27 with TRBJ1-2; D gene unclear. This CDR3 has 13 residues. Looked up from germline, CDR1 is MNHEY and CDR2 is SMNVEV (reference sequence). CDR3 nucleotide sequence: TGTGCCAGCAGTTCATCATTCTCTGCGGGCTGCACCTTC. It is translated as CASSSSFSAGCTF.

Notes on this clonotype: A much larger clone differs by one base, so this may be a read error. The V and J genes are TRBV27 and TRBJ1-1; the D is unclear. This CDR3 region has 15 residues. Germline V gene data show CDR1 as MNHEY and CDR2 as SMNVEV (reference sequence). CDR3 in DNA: TGTGCCAGCAGTTTTTGGTCCCCATCGGGCCCTGAAGCTATCTTT. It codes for CASSFWSPSGPEAIF.

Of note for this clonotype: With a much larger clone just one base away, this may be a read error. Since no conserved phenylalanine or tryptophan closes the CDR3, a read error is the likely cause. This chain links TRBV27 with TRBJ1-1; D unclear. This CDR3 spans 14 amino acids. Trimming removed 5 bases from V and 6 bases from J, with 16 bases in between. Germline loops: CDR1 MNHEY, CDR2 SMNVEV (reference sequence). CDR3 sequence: CASSPRAYWAEAFS. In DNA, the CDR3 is TGTGCCAGCAGTCCCCGGGCCTATTGGGCTGAAGCTTTCTCT.

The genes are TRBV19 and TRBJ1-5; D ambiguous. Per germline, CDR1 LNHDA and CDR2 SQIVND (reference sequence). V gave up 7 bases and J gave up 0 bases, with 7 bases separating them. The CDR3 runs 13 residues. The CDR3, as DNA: TGTGCCAGTAACGGCGATAGCAATCAGCCCCAGCATTTT. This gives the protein CASNGDSNQPQHF.

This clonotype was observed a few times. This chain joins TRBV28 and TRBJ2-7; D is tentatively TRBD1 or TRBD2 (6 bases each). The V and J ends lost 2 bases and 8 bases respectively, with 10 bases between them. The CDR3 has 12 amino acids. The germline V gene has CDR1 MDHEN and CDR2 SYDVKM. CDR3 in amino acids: CASSLKGGKQYF. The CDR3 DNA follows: TGTGCCAGCAGTTTAAAGGGGGGAAAGCAGTACTTC.

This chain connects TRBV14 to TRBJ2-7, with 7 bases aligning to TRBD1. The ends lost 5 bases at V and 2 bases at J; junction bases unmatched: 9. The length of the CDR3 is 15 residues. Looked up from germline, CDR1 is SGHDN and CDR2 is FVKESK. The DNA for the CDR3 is TGTGCCAGCAGCTCAATCCGGGACAGCCCCTACGAGCAGTACTTC. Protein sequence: CASSSIRDSPYEQYF.

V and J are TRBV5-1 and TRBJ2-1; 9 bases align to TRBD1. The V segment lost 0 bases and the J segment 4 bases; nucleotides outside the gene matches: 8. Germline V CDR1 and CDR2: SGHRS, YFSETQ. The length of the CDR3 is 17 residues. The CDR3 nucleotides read TGCGCCAGCAGCTTGGTTCCCCCGGGACAGGGTTACAATGAGCAGTTCTTC. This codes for CASSLVPPGQGYNEQFF. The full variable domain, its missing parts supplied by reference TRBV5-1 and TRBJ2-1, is KAGVTQTPRYLIKTRGQQVTLSCSPISGHRSVSWYQQTPGQGLQFLFEYFSETQRNKGNFPGRFSGRQFSNSRSEMNVSTLELGDSALYLCASSLVPPGQGYNEQFFGPGTRLTVL.

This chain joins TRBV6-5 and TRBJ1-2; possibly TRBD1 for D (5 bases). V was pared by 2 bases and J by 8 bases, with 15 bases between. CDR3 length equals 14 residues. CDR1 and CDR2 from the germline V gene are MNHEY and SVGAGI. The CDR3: CASSYLGQGGGYTF. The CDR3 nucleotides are TGTGCCAGCAGTTACCTGGGGCAGGGTGGGGGCTACACCTTC.

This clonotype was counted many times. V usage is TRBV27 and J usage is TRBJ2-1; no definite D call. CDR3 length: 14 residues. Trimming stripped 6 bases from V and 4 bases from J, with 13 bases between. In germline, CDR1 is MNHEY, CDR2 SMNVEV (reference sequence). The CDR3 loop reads CASSFGPIYNEQFF. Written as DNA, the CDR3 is TGTGCCAGCAGCTTTGGCCCCATATACAATGAGCAGTTCTTC.